The 22 T cell receptor beta chains given below trace back to one sample, sequenced in a study of glioma-infiltrating T cells after dendritic cell vaccination. Documented time point: after dendritic cell vaccination, including at tumor progression/relapse. Clones were sequenced by immunoSEQ multiplex PCR, and TCRdb holds only the in-frame ones, with some missing. The sample records more than 85,000 clones, 85% to 90% being singletons. Sequencing was performed on blood, taken after dendritic cell vaccination. Receptor source: a human donor with glioblastoma.

The chain is built from TRBV5-4 and TRBJ2-2; 8 nucleotides align to TRBD2. CDR1 SGHNT and CDR2 YYREEE come from the germline V gene (reference sequence). This CDR3 is 17 amino acids long. V gave up 4 bases and J gave up 5 bases; unmatched junction bases: 13. CDR3 DNA sequence: TGTGCCAGCAGCAAGGGACTAGAGGTAGAAGTAACCGGGGAGCTGTTTTTT. Encoded protein: CASSKGLEVEVTGELFF.

The sample holds a few counts of this clone. CDR3 in amino acids: CASSLVAGGPDEQFF. As DNA, the CDR3 is TGTGCCAGCAGCTTAGTAGCGGGAGGGCCCGATGAGCAGTTCTTC. This chain links TRBV7-2 with TRBJ2-1; 11 positions match TRBD2. V trimming: 1 base; J trimming: 8 bases; junction bases outside the gene matches: 4. CDR1 is SGHTA, CDR2 FQGNSA, per germline. The CDR3 totals 15 residues.

The V and J genes are TRBV16 and TRBJ2-1; tentatively, D is TRBD2 (6 bases). Germline CDR1 KGHSY, CDR2 FQNENV. The V end lost 4 bases, the J end lost 7 bases, and 11 bases lay between the germline ends. This CDR3 region has 13 residues. In DNA form, the CDR3 reads TGTGCCAGCAGCCGGGGGGACGGGAATGAGCAGTTCTTC. As protein: CASSRGDGNEQFF.

This chain uses TRBV6-5 with TRBJ2-5, with D possibly being TRBD1 (5 bases). This CDR3 region has 14 residues. The germline V and J ends were trimmed by 4 bases and 4 bases, with 13 bases remaining between them. The V gene's germline CDR1 is MNHEY and CDR2 SVGAGI. CDR3 DNA: TGTGCCAGCAGTTGGATGGGGCGTCGAGAGACCCAGTACTTC. Protein sequence: CASSWMGRRETQYF.

This clone was found once. The chain joins TRBV7-3 to TRBJ2-1, with 7 bases lining up with TRBD1. The CDR3 is made up of 13 amino acids. Germline-derived CDR1 and CDR2 are SGHTA and FQGTGA. Trimming removed 5 bases from V and 7 bases from J; junction bases left unmatched: 5. CDR3 nucleotides: TGTGCCAGCAGCACCGGGACAGCTAATGAGCAGTTCTTC. Translating it yields CASSTGTANEQFF.

This chain uses TRBV2 with TRBJ1-5, with D perhaps TRBD1 (6 bases). The CDR3 spans 15 residues. Germline lookup yields CDR1 SNHLY and CDR2 FYNNEI. The V end lost 4 bases, the J end lost 4 bases, and 14 bases lay between the germline ends. CDR3 loop: CASSAQGLRNQPQHF. The CDR3 nucleotides read TGTGCCAGCAGTGCGCAGGGGTTAAGAAATCAGCCCCAGCATTTT.

The chain has TRBV19 and TRBJ2-2, with TRBD1 as a possible D gene (6 bases). Trimming left V 6 bases short and J 5 bases short, with 16 bases between. Germline V CDR1 and CDR2: LNHDA, SQIVND (reference sequence). CDR3 length: 15 residues. The CDR3 spells CASSLDSSWTGELFF. CDR3 nucleotides: TGTGCCAGTAGCCTGGACAGTTCCTGGACCGGGGAGCTGTTTTTT.

J is TRBJ1-1 and V is TRBV5-6; D gene ambiguous. From germline, CDR1 is SGHDT and CDR2 YYEEEE. The V gene lost 0 bases and the J gene lost 5 bases, with 11 bases spanning the gap. The CDR3 spans 14 residues. The CDR3 region has the DNA TGTGCCAGCAGCTTGGCCACAGCGGGAACTGAAGCTTTCTTT. Protein sequence: CASSLATAGTEAFF.

A single count supports this clone. V gene TRBV11-2 combines with J gene TRBJ2-2; D call uncertain. Trimming took 2 bases from V and 4 from J, leaving 17 bases between them. Germline V CDR1 and CDR2: SGHAT, FQNNGV. The CDR3 extends over 17 amino acids. The CDR3 DNA reads as TGTGCCAGCAGCTTACTTTTGCGAGCTGCGGCCACCGGGGAGCTGTTTTTT. Encoded protein: CASSLLLRAAATGELFF.

The chain carries TRBV5-1 and TRBJ2-1; weak D call: TRBD2 (6 bases). The CDR3 length is 18 residues. The ends were cut back, 0 bases at V and 5 bases at J, with 21 bases in the middle. Germline CDR1 SGHRS, CDR2 YFSETQ. CDR3 DNA sequence: TGCGCCAGCAGCTTGGGGGGCGGGACCCGGAGTATGAACAATGAGCAGTTCTTC. Translation gives CASSLGGGTRSMNNEQFF.

The chain recombines TRBV19 with TRBJ1-2, with D possibly TRBD1 on 6 matching bases. The CDR3 runs to 14 residues. V shed 1 base and J shed 2 bases, with 8 bases lying between them. Germline V CDR1 and CDR2: LNHDA, SQIVND (reference sequence). The CDR3 is CASSIGGQNYGYTF. As DNA, the CDR3 is TGTGCCAGTAGTATAGGTGGACAGAACTATGGCTACACCTTC.

The chain links TRBV4-1 to TRBJ2-1; 8 positions match TRBD2. The CDR3 sequence is 17 residues long. The germline CDR1 and CDR2 sequences are MGHRA and YSYEKL. Trimming removed 1 base from V and 0 bases from J; junction bases left unmatched: 5. The CDR3 nucleotides are TGCGCCAGCAGCCAAGGAGCGGGAGCCGGCTCCTACAATGAGCAGTTCTTC. The encoded protein is CASSQGAGAGSYNEQFF.

A few counts support this clone. The V gene is TRBV7-9, the J gene TRBJ2-7, with 7 bases matching TRBD2. The CDR3 covers 14 residues. Germline CDR1 and CDR2: SEHNR and FQNEAQ (reference sequence). V was pared by 4 bases and J by 6 bases, with 9 bases of the junction left unmatched. The CDR3 DNA reads TGTGCCAGCAGCTCGAGCGGGGCCTTAACCGAGCAGTACTTC. Protein sequence: CASSSSGALTEQYF.

Comment on this clone: The junction does not match germline at one end; this may be a read error. This sequence joins TRBV7-7 and TRBJ2-7, with D tentatively TRBD1 (6 bases). Germline V CDR1 and CDR2: SSHAT, FNYEAQ (reference sequence). The length of the CDR3 is 14 residues. The CDR3 here is CASSLAVGAYEQYF. CDR3 bases: TGTGCTAGCAGCTTAGCCGTGGGGGCGTACGAGCAGTACTTC.

The chain carries TRBV10-3 and TRBJ1-2; perhaps TRBD1 as D (5 bases). Germline assignment: CDR1 ENHRY and CDR2 SYGVKD. This CDR3 has 13 amino acids. V lost 11 bases to trimming and J lost 2 bases, with 15 bases between them. The CDR3 spells CAARWQGNYGYTF. The CDR3 DNA reads TGTGCCGCCCGGTGGCAGGGAAACTATGGCTACACCTTC.

The chain carries TRBV6-5 and TRBJ1-6, with 10 bases matching TRBD1. CDR3 size: 16 residues. Germline V CDR1 and CDR2: MNHEY, SVGAGI. The J segment lost 6 bases and the V segment lost 3 bases, leaving 5 bases of the junction unmatched. CDR3 DNA: TGTGCCAGCAGTTATCGACAGGGGGCGCGTAATTCACCCCTCCACTTT. It translates to CASSYRQGARNSPLHF.

The CDR3 protein is CASSLAELDRATQYF. The CDR3 nucleotides are TGCGCCAGCAGCCTCGCCGAATTAGACAGGGCTACGCAGTATTTT. The rearrangement uses TRBV4-1 and TRBJ2-3; TRBD1 aligns across 7 bases. The CDR3 is 15 amino acids. Germline loops: CDR1 MGHRA, CDR2 YSYEKL. Trimming removed 4 bases from V and 8 bases from J; junction bases left unmatched: 12.

The rearrangement uses TRBV9 and TRBJ1-4; 10 bases match TRBD1. In germline, CDR1 is SGDLS, CDR2 YYNGEE. After removal of 2 bases from V and 6 bases from J, the junction contained 4 bases not matched to a gene. The CDR3 is 15 amino acids. CDR3 nucleotides: TGTGCCAGCAGCGTCATGGGGACAGGGGATGAAAAACTGTTTTTT. Translation gives CASSVMGTGDEKLFF.

The chain has TRBV7-2 and TRBJ1-5; TRBD1 agrees at 7 bases. Unmatched junction bases numbered 7, after V lost 4 bases and J lost 7 bases. Germline V gene data show CDR1 as SGHTA and CDR2 as FQGNSA. The CDR3 spans 14 residues. The CDR3 spells CASSSLTGTQPQHF. The CDR3 DNA reads TGTGCCAGCAGCTCCCTGACAGGGACACAGCCCCAGCATTTT.

The V call is TRBV19, the J call TRBJ2-5; 8 bases line up with TRBD1. Germline V gene sequence: CDR1 LNHDA, CDR2 SQIVND (reference sequence). The CDR3 length is 13 residues. V gave up 5 bases and J gave up 5 bases; unmatched junction bases: 4. The CDR3 reads CASSLWTGETQYF. CDR3 DNA sequence: TGTGCCAGTAGTTTATGGACAGGGGAGACCCAGTACTTC.

The chain links TRBV29-1 to TRBJ1-2; the match to TRBD1 covers 8 bases. This CDR3 has 14 residues. V lost 7 bases and J lost 5; bases outside the gene matches: 12. CDR1 and CDR2 (germline): SQVTM, ANQGSEA. CDR3 nucleotide sequence: TGCAGCGCCAAGACAGGGGCTGGGGGGTATGGCTACACCTTC. Translation: CSAKTGAGGYGYTF.

V usage is TRBV10-3 and J usage is TRBJ2-1, with 7 bases fitting TRBD1. This CDR3 is built from 12 residues. The V gene end was trimmed by 8 bases and the J gene end by 7 bases; junction bases not matched to a gene: 5. Germline loops: CDR1 ENHRY, CDR2 SYGVKD. This chain's CDR3 is CAIGPGGNEQFF. CDR3 DNA: TGTGCCATCGGGCCAGGGGGAAATGAGCAGTTCTTC.